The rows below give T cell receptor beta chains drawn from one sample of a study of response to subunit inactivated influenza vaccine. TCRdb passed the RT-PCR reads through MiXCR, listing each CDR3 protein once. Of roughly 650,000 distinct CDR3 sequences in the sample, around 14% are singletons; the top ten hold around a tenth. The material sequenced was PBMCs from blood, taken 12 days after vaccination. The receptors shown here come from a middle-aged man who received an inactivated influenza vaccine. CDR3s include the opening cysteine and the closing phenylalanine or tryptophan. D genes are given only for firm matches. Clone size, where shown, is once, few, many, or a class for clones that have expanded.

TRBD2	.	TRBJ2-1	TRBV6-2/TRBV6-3	CASSYLLLAGGGDEQFF	TGTGCCAGCAGTTACCTCCTCTTAGCGGGAGGGGGAGATGAGCAGTTCTTC
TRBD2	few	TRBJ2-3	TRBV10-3	CATKGLAGETDTQYF	TGTGCCACCAAGGGACTAGCGGGAGAAACAGATACGCAGTATTTT
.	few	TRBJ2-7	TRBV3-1	CASSRGLFSDKREQYF	TGTGCCAGCAGCCGGGGTCTATTTAGTGATAAACGCGAGCAGTACTTC
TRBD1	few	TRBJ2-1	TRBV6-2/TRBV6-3	CASSYGTAYNEQFF	TGTGCCAGCAGTTACGGGACAGCCTACAATGAGCAGTTCTTC
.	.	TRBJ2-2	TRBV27	CASRRNAPTSSQTGELFF	TGTGCCAGCAGGCGTAACGCACCTACTAGTTCACAGACCGGGGAGCTGTTTTTT
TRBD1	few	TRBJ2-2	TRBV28	CAGGTGNTGELFF	TGTGCCGGGGGGACAGGGAACACCGGGGAGCTGTTTTTT
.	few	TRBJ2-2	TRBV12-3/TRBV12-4	CASRAGSLTGELFF	TGTGCCAGCAGGGCGGGGTCGCTCACCGGGGAGCTGTTTTTT
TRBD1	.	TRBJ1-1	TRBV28	CASRDLRGGATEAFF	TGTGCCAGCAGGGACCTTAGAGGGGGCGCGACTGAAGCTTTCTTT
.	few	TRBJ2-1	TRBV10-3	CAISESERQFF	TGTGCCATCAGTGAGTCCGAGCGGCAGTTCTTC
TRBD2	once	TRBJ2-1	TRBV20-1	CSASPLAGARSYNVQFF	TGCAGTGCTAGCCCTTTAGCGGGGGCCCGCTCCTACAATGTGCAGTTCTTC
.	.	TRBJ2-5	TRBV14	CARPGFGVWFETQYF	TGTGCCAGACCTGGCTTCGGGGTTTGGTTCGAGACCCAGTACTTC
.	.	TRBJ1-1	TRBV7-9	CASSLQWGGEAFF	TGTGCCAGCAGCCTACAATGGGGGGGAGAAGCTTTCTTT
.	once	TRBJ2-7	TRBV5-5	CASSVEGRLSSYEQYF	TGTGCCAGCAGCGTGGAAGGACGTCTGAGCTCCTACGAGCAGTACTTC
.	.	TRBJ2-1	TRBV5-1	CASSWGLHNEQFF	TGCGCCAGCAGCTGGGGACTGCACAATGAGCAGTTCTTC
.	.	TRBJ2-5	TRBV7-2	CASSSAAFGETQYF	TGTGCCAGCAGCTCAGCGGCCTTTGGAGAGACCCAGTACTTC
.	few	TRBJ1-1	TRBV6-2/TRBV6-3	CASSYSKNTEAFF	TGTGCCAGCAGTTACTCGAAGAACACTGAAGCTTTCTTT
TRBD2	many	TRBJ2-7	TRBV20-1	CSARNSGSRYEQYF	TGCAGTGCTAGAAATAGCGGGAGTAGGTACGAGCAGTACTTC
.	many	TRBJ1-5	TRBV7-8	CASSADGFYWPQHF	TGTGCCAGCAGCGCGGACGGGTTCTACTGGCCCCAGCATTTT
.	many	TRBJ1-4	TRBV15	CATSRDLNSPDGLFF	TGTGCCACCAGCAGAGATTTAAATAGTCCGGATGGACTGTTTTTT
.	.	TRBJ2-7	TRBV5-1	CASSSTGQTYYEQYF	TGCGCCAGCAGCTCAACTGGACAGACATACTACGAGCAGTACTTC
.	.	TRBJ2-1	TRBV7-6	CASSQIGNNEQFF	TGTGCCAGCAGTCAAATCGGGAACAATGAGCAGTTCTTC
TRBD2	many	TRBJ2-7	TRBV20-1	CSAHRLAGGYEQYF	TGCAGTGCTCATCGACTAGCGGGAGGGTACGAGCAGTACTTC
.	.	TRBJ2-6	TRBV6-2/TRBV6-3	CASTLRGTGANVLTF	TGTGCCAGCACCCTCAGGGGCACCGGGGCCAACGTCCTGACTTTC
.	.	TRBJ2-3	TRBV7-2	CASSQLVGTDTQYF	TGTGCCAGCAGCCAACTAGTGGGCACAGATACGCAGTATTTT
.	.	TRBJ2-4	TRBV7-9	CASSPRVAKNIQYF	TGTGCCAGCAGCCCGCGGGTAGCCAAAAACATTCAGTACTTC
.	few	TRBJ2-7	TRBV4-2	CASSQVGRAHEQYF	TGTGCCAGCAGCCAAGTGGGCAGGGCGCACGAGCAGTACTTC
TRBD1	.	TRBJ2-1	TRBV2	CASGQTGNNEQFF	TGTGCCAGCGGCCAGACAGGGAACAATGAGCAGTTCTTC
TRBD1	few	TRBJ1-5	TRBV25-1	CASSARDSSFNQPQHF	TGTGCCAGCAGTGCCCGGGACAGTTCTTTCAATCAGCCCCAGCATTTT
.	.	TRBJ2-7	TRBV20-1	CSARDPPYEQYF	TGCAGTGCTAGAGATCCCCCCTACGAGCAGTACTTC
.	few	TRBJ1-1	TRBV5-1	CASSPGFRAGTEAFF	TGCGCCAGCAGCCCGGGATTTAGGGCTGGGACTGAAGCTTTCTTT
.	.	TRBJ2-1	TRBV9	CASSVEGLYNEQFF	TGTGCCAGCAGCGTAGAGGGACTGTACAATGAGCAGTTCTTC
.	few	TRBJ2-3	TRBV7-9	CASSALATSTDTQYF	TGTGCCAGCAGCGCCCTAGCGACTAGCACAGATACGCAGTATTTT
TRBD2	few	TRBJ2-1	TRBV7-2	CASRGGRSYNEQFF	TGTGCCAGCAGAGGCGGGAGGTCCTACAATGAGCAGTTCTTC
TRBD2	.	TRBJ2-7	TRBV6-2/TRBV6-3	CASSYWTRGGYEQYF	TGTGCCAGCAGTTACTGGACGCGGGGGGGCTACGAGCAGTACTTC
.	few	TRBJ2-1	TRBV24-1	CATKATQGNEQFF	TGTGCCACCAAGGCGACTCAGGGCAATGAGCAGTTCTTC
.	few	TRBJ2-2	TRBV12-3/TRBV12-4	CASKKNTGELFF	TGTGCCAGCAAAAAGAACACCGGGGAGCTGTTTTTT
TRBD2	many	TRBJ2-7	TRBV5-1	CASSLTSGASYEQYF	TGCGCCAGCAGCTTGACTAGCGGAGCCTCCTACGAGCAGTACTTC
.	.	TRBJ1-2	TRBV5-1	CASSLAKGSSYGYTF	TGCGCCAGCAGCTTGGCCAAGGGGTCTTCCTATGGCTACACCTTC